Listed below are T cell receptor beta chains from one sample, sequenced in a study of blood T cell repertoires in COVID-19. Repertoires were generated with immunoSEQ multiplex PCR, while TCRdb's copy carries only in-frame clones and drops some. The repertoire holds about 210,000 clones, with 89% as singletons. Specimen: peripheral blood. The receptors here all came from a woman between 40 and 55 years old with acute or convalescent COVID-19. Both conserved end residues are part of each CDR3.

v_call cdr3_aa
TRBV19 CASTSTGDRNQPQHF
TRBV6-5 CASRIGGNTEAFF
TRBV4-1 CASSQLSGVAGYGYTF
TRBV9 CASSFAGGTEAFF
TRBV4-1 CASSRNEAVSGNTIYF
TRBV10-1 CASSEGVGTGATNEKLFF
TRBV10-3 CAISVGAGDSNQPQHF
TRBV5-1 CASSGGTNTGELFF
TRBV23-1 CASPWGGSIMNTEAFF
TRBV3-1/TRBV3-2 CASSHPTLTMNTEAFF